The sequence of this TCR beta chain was determined in a study of T cells in Graves' hyperthyroidism and ophthalmopathy. Points from the study as a whole: Most clonotypes expanded in thyroid above 0.001 were likewise present in blood. Model-based prediction identified ophthalmopathy a median approximately 6 months prior to its onset.

A lack of ophthalmopathy progression within 18 months defined stable Graves' hyperthyroidism. With respect to this clonotype: Antigen specificity is unknown.

The TCR beta CDR3 regions underwent amplification using RNA transcripts as the source. The study used the HTBI primer set for a first-round RT-PCR of the TCR CDR3. TCRdb redid the calling of the multiplex PCR reads with MiXCR, one entry per CDR3 protein. The sample has hundreds of thousands of distinct CDR3 sequences, 13% seen once. The TCR originated in a woman aged 18 to 35 with Graves' hyperthyroidism. Material for sequencing was blood.

CDR3 in DNA: TGTGCCAGTAGGGCCCGGGACACATCCTACGAGCAGTACTTC. This codes for CASRARDTSYEQYF. The rearrangement uses TRBV19 and TRBJ2-7, with D possibly TRBD1 on 6 matching bases. Per germline, CDR1 LNHDA and CDR2 SQIVND (reference sequence). This CDR3 spans 14 amino acids. Trimming shortened V by 6 bases and J by 1 base, and 13 bases separated the two germline ends.